This is a list of T cell receptor beta chains from one sample in a study of blood T cell repertoires in COVID-19. Sequencing used immunoSEQ multiplex PCR; TCRdb keeps in-frame clones, though not all of them. The repertoire holds 250,000 to 300,000 clones, with approximately 86% as singletons. The sample consisted of peripheral blood. The receptor source for this set is a woman aged 45-65 years who had recovered from COVID-19. CDR3s include the opening cysteine and the closing phenylalanine or tryptophan. Fields, in order: V gene, D gene, clone size, J gene, CDR3 DNA, CDR3 protein. D genes are given only for firm matches. Not all rows give a size; the values are once, few, many and, for expanded clones, a class.

v_gene: TRBV7-2; d_gene: -; abundance: -; j_gene: TRBJ2-3; CDR3nt: TGTGCCAGCAGCTTAAGAATAGACACAGATACGCAGTATTTT; CDR3aa: CASSLRIDTDTQYF
v_gene: TRBV6-1; d_gene: -; abundance: -; j_gene: TRBJ1-2; CDR3nt: TGTGCCAGCAGCTACCCCAGGGAGCGGGGACGTGGCTACACCTTC; CDR3aa: CASSYPRERGRGYTF
v_gene: TRBV30; d_gene: -; abundance: -; j_gene: TRBJ2-5; CDR3nt: TGTGCCTGGAGCGGGTTTCAAGAGACCCAGTACTTC; CDR3aa: CAWSGFQETQYF
v_gene: TRBV21-1; d_gene: -; abundance: -; j_gene: TRBJ1-3; CDR3nt: TGTGCCAGCAGCAAAGCGACACAAAGTGGCACCATATATTTT; CDR3aa: CASSKATQSGTIYF
v_gene: TRBV18; d_gene: -; abundance: -; j_gene: TRBJ1-4; CDR3nt: TGTGCCAGCTCATCTGACAGGAATGAAAAACTGTTTTTT; CDR3aa: CASSSDRNEKLFF
v_gene: TRBV19; d_gene: -; abundance: -; j_gene: TRBJ1-2; CDR3nt: TGTGCCAGTAGTACCGCATCGCAGGGGATAAACTATGGCTACACCTTC; CDR3aa: CASSTASQGINYGYTF
v_gene: TRBV5-4; d_gene: TRBD2; abundance: -; j_gene: TRBJ2-7; CDR3nt: TGTGCCAGCAGCTTGTATCAGCTAGCGGGAGGACCTGTACGTTCCTACGAGCAGTACTTC; CDR3aa: CASSLYQLAGGPVRSYEQYF
v_gene: TRBV5-3; d_gene: -; abundance: -; j_gene: TRBJ2-7; CDR3nt: TGTGCTACCAAGCTTGCGCCCGAATTCTCCTACGAGCAGTACTTC; CDR3aa: CATKLAPEFSYEQYF
v_gene: TRBV5-1; d_gene: -; abundance: once; j_gene: TRBJ1-6; CDR3nt: TGCGCCAGCAGCTTGTACACAGGGCAAAATTCACCCCTCCACTTT; CDR3aa: CASSLYTGQNSPLHF
v_gene: TRBV27; d_gene: -; abundance: once; j_gene: TRBJ2-1; CDR3nt: TGTGCCAGCAGTTTAAGGGGTCTCGTCCGAAATGAGCAGTTCTTC; CDR3aa: CASSLRGLVRNEQFF
v_gene: TRBV27; d_gene: -; abundance: -; j_gene: TRBJ2-4; CDR3nt: TGTGCCAGCAGTCCCCTCACAGGGGGGGAACTAGCCAAAAACATTCAGTACTTC; CDR3aa: CASSPLTGGELAKNIQYF
v_gene: TRBV2; d_gene: TRBD2; abundance: -; j_gene: TRBJ2-3; CDR3nt: TGTGCCAGCATTGCGGCGGGGGGGATCACAGATACGCAGTATTTT; CDR3aa: CASIAAGGITDTQYF
v_gene: TRBV30; d_gene: TRBD1; abundance: -; j_gene: TRBJ1-2; CDR3nt: TGTGCCTGGAGCAAAGGGGGCGGGGGGGGTGGCTACACCTTC; CDR3aa: CAWSKGGGGGGYTF
v_gene: TRBV7-2; d_gene: -; abundance: -; j_gene: TRBJ2-5; CDR3nt: TGTGCCAGCAGCTTAGGTGACTTTCTGGCTGAGACCCAGTACTTC; CDR3aa: CASSLGDFLAETQYF
v_gene: TRBV10-3; d_gene: TRBD1; abundance: few; j_gene: TRBJ1-1; CDR3nt: TGTGCCATCAGCCGACAGGGGACTGAAGCTTTCTTT; CDR3aa: CAISRQGTEAFF